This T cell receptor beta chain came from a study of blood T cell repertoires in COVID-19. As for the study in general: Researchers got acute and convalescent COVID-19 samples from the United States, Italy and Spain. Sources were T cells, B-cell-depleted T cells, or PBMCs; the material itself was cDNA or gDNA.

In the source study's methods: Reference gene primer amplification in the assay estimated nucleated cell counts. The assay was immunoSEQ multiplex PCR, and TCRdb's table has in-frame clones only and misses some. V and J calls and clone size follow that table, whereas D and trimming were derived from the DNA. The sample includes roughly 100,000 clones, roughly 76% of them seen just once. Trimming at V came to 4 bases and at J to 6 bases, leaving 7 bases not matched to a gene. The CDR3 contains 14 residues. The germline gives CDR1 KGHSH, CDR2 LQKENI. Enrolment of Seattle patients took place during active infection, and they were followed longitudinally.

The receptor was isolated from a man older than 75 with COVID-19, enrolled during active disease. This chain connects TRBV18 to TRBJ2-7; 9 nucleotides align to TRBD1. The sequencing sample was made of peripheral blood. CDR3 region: CASSLPGQGREQYF. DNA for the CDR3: TGTGCCAGCTCACTCCCGGGACAGGGACGCGAGCAGTACTTC.